The 31 T cell receptor beta chains in this list originate from one sample, sequenced in a study of response to subunit inactivated influenza vaccine. One entry per CDR3 protein, called by TCRdb with MiXCR from the RT-PCR reads. The table includes about 160,000 distinct CDR3 sequences, approximately 10% detected once. The specimen comprised non-naive T cells sorted from PBMCs, sampled roughly 45 days after vaccination. These receptors were obtained from a man aged 45-60 years who received an inactivated influenza vaccine.

This clonotype was counted between two and nine times. DNA for the CDR3: TGTGCCAGCAGTGCGACGGGTGTGGGCGAAAAACTGTTTTTT. Protein sequence: CASSATGVGEKLFF. V is TRBV6-1 and J is TRBJ1-4; no firm D call. Trimming pared 4 bases from V and 8 bases from J, leaving 14 bases between. Germline-derived CDR1 and CDR2 are MNHNS and SASEGT. There are 14 residues in the CDR3.

The sample holds a few counts of this clonotype. Mismatch with germline at one junction end may stem from a read error. The rearrangement links TRBV6-4 to TRBJ1-2, with D unclear. The CDR3 totals 12 residues. CDR1 is MRHNA, CDR2 SNTAGT, per germline. The CDR3 reads CASSNSYGGYTF. CDR3 nucleotide sequence: TGTGCCAGCAGTAACTCCTACGGGGGCTACACCTTC.

This clonotype was recorded many times. The chain couples TRBV6-6 to TRBJ2-2, with D perhaps TRBD2 (5 bases). Germline CDR1 reads MNHNY; CDR2 reads SVGAGI (reference sequence). The CDR3 loop spans 13 amino acids. The V and J ends lost 6 bases and 6 bases respectively, with 11 bases between them. The CDR3: CASSLGLAGELFF. The CDR3 DNA is TGTGCCAGCAGCCTAGGACTGGCCGGGGAGCTGTTTTTT.

This clonotype was detected only a few times. The chain couples TRBV7-2 to TRBJ1-3; no reliable D call. V gave up 7 bases and J gave up 1 base, with 8 bases separating them. This CDR3 has 13 amino acids. Germline V lookup: CDR1 SGHTA, CDR2 FQGNSA. The CDR3 DNA follows: TGTGCCAGCACCTTGCTGTCTGGAAACACCATATATTTT. It is translated as CASTLLSGNTIYF.

The chain joins TRBV5-5 to TRBJ2-2, with D unclear. CDR1 SGHKS and CDR2 YYEKEE come from the germline V gene (reference sequence). Trimming removed 1 base from V and 5 bases from J, with 15 bases in between. The CDR3 has 16 residues. The CDR3: CASSLFVGRMTGELFF. CDR3 sequence (DNA): TGTGCCAGCAGCTTGTTTGTAGGGCGGATGACCGGGGAGCTGTTTTTT.

The table lists this clonotype with many counts. V and J are TRBV15 and TRBJ2-1; D remains ambiguous. Germline CDR1 and CDR2: LNHNV and YYDKDF (reference sequence). This CDR3 is built from 15 residues. Trimming removed 5 bases at V and 0 bases at J, with 11 bases between. This chain's CDR3 is CATSANPYSYNEQFF. CDR3 coding DNA: TGTGCCACCAGCGCCAATCCGTACTCCTACAATGAGCAGTTCTTC.

This chain joins TRBV6-1 and TRBJ2-2; D not certain. The CDR3 has 15 amino acids. V dropped 6 bases and J dropped 1 base, with 12 bases sitting between them. CDR1 and CDR2 from the germline V gene are MNHNS and SASEGT. CDR3 DNA sequence: TGTGCCAGCAGCCTGGGCCTACTGAACACCGGGGAGCTGTTTTTT. Protein sequence: CASSLGLLNTGELFF.

This clonotype was detected a few times. The V and J genes are TRBV4-2 and TRBJ2-7, with D maybe TRBD1 (6 bases). Germline assignment: CDR1 LGHNA and CDR2 YNFKEQ. CDR3 length: 14 amino acids. V was cut by 8 bases and J by 2 bases, with 16 bases left in between. CDR3 in amino acids: CASQTDQGTYEQYF. DNA for the CDR3: TGTGCCAGCCAAACAGATCAGGGGACCTACGAGCAGTACTTC.

The chain is built from TRBV19 and TRBJ1-5; D unresolved. The V gene lost 1 base and the J gene lost 3 bases, with 13 bases spanning the gap. This CDR3 comprises 16 residues. In germline, CDR1 is LNHDA, CDR2 SQIVND (reference sequence). DNA of the CDR3: TGTGCCAGTAGTATAGTTGGCAGTCGTACCAATCAGCCCCAGCATTTT. This encodes CASSIVGSRTNQPQHF. Full variable domain (rest looked up from reference TRBV19 and TRBJ1-5): DGGITQSPKYLFRKEGQNVTLSCEQNLNHDAMYWYRQDPGQGLRLIYYSQIVNDFQKGDIAEGYSVSREKKESFPLTVTSAQKNPTAFYLCASSIVGSRTNQPQHFGDGTRLSIL.

In this sample, this clonotype turned up a few times. The chain uses TRBV9 and TRBJ2-1, with 14 nucleotides matching TRBD2. CDR1 is SGDLS, CDR2 YYNGEE, per germline. V lost 2 bases, J lost 6 bases, and 1 base stayed unmatched. The CDR3 spans 15 residues. The CDR3 sequence is CASSVTSGRVNEQFF. The CDR3 coding sequence is TGTGCCAGCAGCGTGACTAGCGGGAGGGTCAATGAGCAGTTCTTC. Looking up the rest from reference TRBV9 and TRBJ2-1 gives the full variable domain: DSGVTQTPKHLITATGQRVTLRCSPRSGDLSVYWYQQSLDQGLQFLIQYYNGEERAKGNILERFSAQQFPDLHSELNLSSLELGDSALYFCASSVTSGRVNEQFFGPGTRLTVL.

In this sample, this clonotype turned up many times. The gene calls are TRBV4-3 and TRBJ1-1; 10 nucleotides align to TRBD1. The ends lost 0 bases at V and 10 bases at J; junction bases unmatched: 17. Germline V gene sequence: CDR1 LGHNA, CDR2 YSLEER. CDR3 length: 18 amino acids. The chain's CDR3 is CASSQDMWGFGGQGLAFF. The CDR3 region has the DNA TGCGCCAGCAGCCAAGATATGTGGGGATTCGGGGGACAGGGGCTAGCTTTCTTT.

The rearrangement uses TRBV20-1 and TRBJ1-5; D is uncertain. CDR3 length: 14 amino acids. V lost 3 bases, J lost 4 bases, and 13 bases lay in between. Germline CDR1 DFQATT, CDR2 SNEGSKA (reference sequence). The CDR3 sequence: CSASSGEENQPQHF. CDR3 bases: TGCAGTGCTAGTTCCGGGGAAGAGAATCAGCCCCAGCATTTT.

The chain employs TRBV28 and TRBJ1-3; no clear D. CDR3 length equals 11 residues. Germline loops: CDR1 MDHEN, CDR2 SYDVKM. Trimming stripped 6 bases from V and 4 bases from J, with 4 bases between. As DNA, the CDR3 is TGTGCCAGCAGAGCCGGAAACACCATATATTTT. This gives the protein CASRAGNTIYF.

This rearrangement joins TRBV7-9 to TRBJ1-1; D is perhaps TRBD1 (5 bases). V was trimmed by 4 bases and J by 4 bases, leaving 16 bases between them. This CDR3 region has 15 residues. The germline V gene has CDR1 SEHNR and CDR2 FQNEAQ (reference sequence). The CDR3, as DNA: TGTGCCAGCAGCTATGGACACCGAGGAGGCACTGAAGCTTTCTTT. Its protein product is CASSYGHRGGTEAFF.

This clonotype was found many times. The CDR3 spells CAISVGGMGSPLHF. The DNA for the CDR3 is TGTGCCATCAGTGTAGGAGGGATGGGATCACCCCTCCACTTT. The rearrangement uses TRBV10-3 and TRBJ1-6; D is ambiguous. The germline gives CDR1 ENHRY, CDR2 SYGVKD. Trimming removed 4 bases from V and 10 bases from J, with 14 bases in between. The CDR3 totals 14 residues.

This chain links TRBV15 with TRBJ2-1; 9 nucleotides line up with TRBD2. Germline V gene sequence: CDR1 LNHNV, CDR2 YYDKDF (reference sequence). This CDR3 has 18 amino acids. With V trimmed by 3 bases and J by 3 bases, 12 bases remained unmatched. CDR3 coding DNA: TGTGCCACCAGCAGGAGATCTGGTGGCGGGAGGGACTACAATGAGCAGTTCTTC. It yields the protein CATSRRSGGGRDYNEQFF.

The V call is TRBV7-9, the J call TRBJ2-5; tentative D call: TRBD2 (5 bases). CDR1 and CDR2 (germline): SEHNR, FQNEAQ (reference sequence). This CDR3 is 14 amino acids long. V lost 6 bases and J lost 5, with 16 bases in between. CDR3 sequence (DNA): TGTGCCAGCAGACCCGCCGAGGGCAGGGAGACCCAGTACTTC. This sequence encodes CASRPAEGRETQYF. The full variable domain, rest sourced from reference TRBV7-9 and TRBJ2-5, is DTGVSQNPRHKITKRGQNVTFRCDPISEHNRLYWYRQTLGQGPEFLTYFQNEAQLEKSRLLSDRFSAERPKGSFSTLEIQRTEQGDSAMYLCASRPAEGRETQYFGPGTRLLVL.

This clonotype was picked up a small number of times. V and J are TRBV20-1 and TRBJ2-7; TRBD1 matches 9 bases. Losses at the gene ends were 3 bases for V and 1 base for J; bases not matched to a gene: 13. Germline values: CDR1 DFQATT, CDR2 SNEGSKA (reference sequence). This CDR3 contains 17 residues. CDR3 region: CSASGYLTGGFSYEQYF. CDR3 in DNA: TGCAGTGCTAGCGGTTACCTGACAGGGGGGTTTTCCTACGAGCAGTACTTC.

The chain combines TRBV11-3 with TRBJ2-2; D is perhaps TRBD2 (5 bases). The CDR3 spans 14 residues. The V end lost 6 bases, the J end lost 6 bases, and 14 bases lay between the germline ends. CDR1 and CDR2 (germline): SGHNT, YENEEA. The CDR3 sequence is CASSAGPGAGELFF. DNA for the CDR3: TGTGCCAGCAGTGCCGGGCCCGGGGCCGGGGAGCTGTTTTTT.

This clonotype was observed at least ten times. The J gene is TRBJ2-1, the V gene TRBV2; D perhaps matches TRBD2 (6 bases). Germline CDR1 and CDR2: SNHLY and FYNNEI. The CDR3 spans 13 residues. V dropped 4 bases and J dropped 12 bases, with 16 bases sitting between them. This CDR3 reads CASSGLVATWQFF. In DNA, the CDR3 is TGTGCCAGCAGTGGACTAGTCGCGACTTGGCAGTTCTTC. Together with reference TRBV2 and TRBJ2-1, the CDR3 gives the full variable domain: EPEVTQTPSHQVTQMGQEVILRCVPISNHLYFYWYRQILGQKVEFLVSFYNNEISEKSEIFDDQFSVERPDGSNFTLKIRSTKLEDSAMYFCASSGLVATWQFFGPGTRLTVL.

This clonotype was observed many times. The chain carries TRBV10-3 and TRBJ2-7, with 14 nucleotides matching TRBD2. Germline V CDR1 and CDR2: ENHRY, SYGVKD. Trimming took 6 bases from V and 7 from J; bases not matched to a gene: 23. This CDR3 is 20 amino acids long. This chain's CDR3 is CAIRLSAGTSGSGRVVEQYF. The CDR3 DNA reads as TGTGCCATCAGATTAAGCGCCGGGACTAGCGGGAGCGGCCGGGTAGTTGAGCAGTACTTC.

The CDR3 reads CAISARTGESEGYTF. For the CDR3, the DNA is TGTGCCATCAGTGCAAGGACAGGGGAAAGCGAAGGCTACACCTTC. This chain joins TRBV10-3 and TRBJ1-2, with 9 positions matching TRBD1. Germline assignment: CDR1 ENHRY and CDR2 SYGVKD. The CDR3 sequence is 15 residues long. J lost 8 bases, V lost 4 bases, and 11 bases had no gene match.

There are a few counts of this clonotype. The V and J genes are TRBV7-9 and TRBJ2-7; D not resolved. V was cut by 2 bases and J by 2 bases, with 7 bases left in between. Germline V CDR1 and CDR2: SEHNR, FQNEAQ (reference sequence). The CDR3 loop spans 13 amino acids. The CDR3 is CASSLSATYEQYF. CDR3 sequence (DNA): TGTGCCAGCAGCTTATCAGCTACCTACGAGCAGTACTTC. Together with reference TRBV7-9 and TRBJ2-7, the CDR3 gives the full variable domain: DTGVSQNPRHKITKRGQNVTFRCDPISEHNRLYWYRQTLGQGPEFLTYFQNEAQLEKSRLLSDRFSAERPKGSFSTLEIQRTEQGDSAMYLCASSLSATYEQYFGPGTRLTVT.

The V and J genes are TRBV7-9 and TRBJ2-1; D not certain. Germline CDR1 SEHNR, CDR2 FQNEAQ (reference sequence). V dropped 5 bases and J dropped 9 bases, with 17 bases sitting between them. The CDR3 length is 14 residues. In DNA, the CDR3 is TGTGCCAGCAGCCATCCGGGTCCTCCAGGTGAGCAGTTCTTC. Amino acid sequence: CASSHPGPPGEQFF.

V and J are TRBV24-1 and TRBJ2-5; D may be TRBD2 (5 bases). This CDR3 is built from 15 residues. V lost 5 bases to trimming and J lost 1 base, with 13 bases between them. Germline V gives CDR1 KGHDR, CDR2 SFDVKD. Written as DNA, the CDR3 is TGTGCCACCAGTGGTGCCGAGGGAATCCAAGAGACCCAGTACTTC. Translated, it gives CATSGAEGIQETQYF.

The chain has TRBV12-3 or TRBV12-4 and TRBJ2-6, with D possibly matching TRBD1 (6 bases). Trimming left V 5 bases short and J 2 bases short, with 13 bases between. This CDR3 contains 16 residues. The CDR3 sequence: CASSRQGTTGANVLTF. CDR3 in DNA: TGTGCCAGCAGTCGTCAGGGGACCACTGGGGCCAACGTCCTGACTTTC.

CDR3 sequence (DNA): TGTGCCAGCAGCTTAAGTTACGAAGAGACCCAGTACTTC. Protein sequence: CASSLSYEETQYF. The chain combines TRBV7-2 with TRBJ2-5; unclear D gene. This CDR3 comprises 13 residues. Germline V CDR1 and CDR2: SGHTA, FQGNSA. With 2 bases removed from V and 3 bases from J, the gap between germline ends came to 7 bases.

This clonotype was recorded a few times. The chain recombines TRBV20-1 with TRBJ2-5; 7 nucleotides agree with TRBD1. Germline assignment: CDR1 DFQATT and CDR2 SNEGSKA (reference sequence). Trimming took 3 bases from V and 1 from J; bases not matched to a gene: 5. This CDR3 spans 14 amino acids. CDR3 sequence reads: CSARWDSVQETQYF. Here the CDR3 DNA reads TGCAGTGCTAGGTGGGACAGCGTCCAAGAGACCCAGTACTTC.

The rearrangement links TRBV12-3 or TRBV12-4 to TRBJ2-7, with unresolved D. V was trimmed by 7 bases and J by 3 bases, leaving 13 bases between them. This CDR3 is 13 amino acids long. The CDR3 nucleotides are TGTGCCAGCACCTTAAGCAGCAACTACGAGCAGTACTTC. Translating it yields CASTLSSNYEQYF.

Many counts were recorded for this clonotype. V is TRBV5-6 and J is TRBJ2-4; the match to TRBD1 covers 11 bases. The trim removed 4 bases at V and 8 bases at J, leaving 5 bases unmatched. Germline V lookup: CDR1 SGHDT, CDR2 YYEEEE. This CDR3 is built from 14 residues. The CDR3 loop is CASSADRGRDIQYF. DNA for the CDR3: TGTGCCAGCAGCGCGGACAGGGGGCGGGACATTCAGTACTTC.

This clonotype was counted only a few times. This rearrangement joins TRBV7-2 to TRBJ1-6; D ambiguous. Per germline, CDR1 SGHTA and CDR2 FQGNSA. This CDR3 contains 14 residues. Trimming cost V 2 bases and J 8 bases, with 10 bases left between them. CDR3 sequence (DNA): TGTGCCAGCAGCTTATATGGTTCAGATTCACCCCTCCACTTT. Translated: CASSLYGSDSPLHF. The full variable domain, rest sourced from reference TRBV7-2 and TRBJ1-6, is GAGVSQSPSNKVTEKGKDVELRCDPISGHTALYWYRQSLGQGLEFLIYFQGNSAPDKSGLPSDRFSAERTGGSVSTLTIQRTQQEDSAVYLCASSLYGSDSPLHFGNGTRLTVT.